The 20 T cell receptor beta chains below were found in one sample sequenced in a study of OX40 agonist ivuxolimab in advanced cancers. The method was immunoSEQ multiplex PCR; TCRdb's version includes in-frame clones alone and lacks a portion of them. The table includes about 97,000 clones, around 85% detected once. The sample in question was CD4+ or CD8+ T cells sorted from blood, obtained in a trial of the OX40 agonist ivuxolimab. Source of these receptors: an adult with an advanced solid tumor such as melanoma, head and neck, liver or kidney cancer.

V is TRBV29-1 and J is TRBJ2-5; possibly TRBD1 for D (5 bases). The CDR3 contains 12 residues. The germline CDR1 and CDR2 sequences are SQVTM and ANQGSEA. V was trimmed by 6 bases and J by 5 bases, leaving 13 bases between them. The CDR3 DNA is TGCAGCGTCAGGGTCTATGAGGAGACCCAGTACTTC. As protein: CSVRVYEETQYF.

The V gene is TRBV19, the J gene TRBJ2-2, with 8 positions matching TRBD2. From germline, CDR1 is LNHDA and CDR2 SQIVND (reference sequence). The CDR3 is 15 residues long. J was trimmed by 6 bases and V by 3 bases; bases with no gene match: 6. The CDR3 loop reads CASSIPGGPSGELFF. CDR3 bases: TGTGCCAGTAGTATTCCGGGGGGGCCGTCCGGGGAGCTGTTTTTT.

V usage is TRBV7-2 and J usage is TRBJ2-1; 8 nucleotides line up with TRBD1. This CDR3 is 11 amino acids long. The V segment lost 10 bases and the J segment 8 bases; nucleotides outside the gene matches: 4. The germline gives CDR1 SGHTA, CDR2 FQGNSA. The CDR3 coding sequence is TGTGCCATCCGGACAGGGCATGAGCAGTTCTTC. This sequence encodes CAIRTGHEQFF.

The chain links TRBV19 to TRBJ1-4; D possibly corresponds to TRBD1 (6 bases). CDR1 LNHDA and CDR2 SQIVND come from the germline V gene (reference sequence). The V end lost 3 bases, the J end lost 14 bases, and 22 bases lay between the germline ends. The CDR3 extends over 15 amino acids. CDR3 nucleotides: TGTGCCAGTAGTATTTGGGCCTCGAGGGGGAATTCTCTGTTTTTT. It translates to CASSIWASRGNSLFF.

The chain recombines TRBV20-1 with TRBJ2-7, with D maybe TRBD2 (6 bases). From germline, CDR1 is DFQATT and CDR2 SNEGSKA (reference sequence). The CDR3 runs 11 residues. V dropped 5 bases and J dropped 6 bases, with 11 bases sitting between them. The CDR3 DNA reads as TGCAGTGCTTACGTTAGCGGCGAGCAGTACTTC. Amino acids: CSAYVSGEQYF.

The chain couples TRBV4-1 to TRBJ2-7; 7 bases agree with TRBD2. This CDR3 has 12 residues. Germline CDR1 is MGHRA and CDR2 is YSYEKL. Trimming at V came to 6 bases and at J to 6 bases, leaving 5 bases not matched to a gene. CDR3 sequence (DNA): TGCGCCAGCAGGGGACCTAGCGGCGAGCAGTACTTC. It translates to CASRGPSGEQYF.

This clone is a singleton in its sample. This sequence joins TRBV7-9 and TRBJ1-2; D perhaps matches TRBD1 (5 bases). Trimming took off 6 bases at V and 5 bases at J, with 16 bases between the two ends. The CDR3 has 14 residues. The germline CDR1 and CDR2 sequences are SEHNR and FQNEAQ (reference sequence). The CDR3 DNA sequence: TGTGCCAGCAGTTTGGACACTGGGGATTATGGCTACACCTTC. Amino acids: CASSLDTGDYGYTF. Filled out from reference TRBV7-9 and TRBJ1-2, the complete variable domain reads DTGVSQNPRHKITKRGQNVTFRCDPISEHNRLYWYRQTLGQGPEFLTYFQNEAQLEKSRLLSDRFSAERPKGSFSTLEIQRTEQGDSAMYLCASSLDTGDYGYTFGSGTRLTVV.

The sample holds one count of this clone. The genes are TRBV9 and TRBJ2-5, with TRBD2 matching 9 bases. The CDR3 has 17 amino acids. The germline V gene encodes CDR1 SGDLS and CDR2 YYNGEE. Unmatched junction bases numbered 11, after V lost 4 bases and J lost 1 base. CDR3 amino acids: CASSTQGLAVGQETQYF. The CDR3, as DNA: TGTGCCAGCAGCACACAGGGACTAGCTGTCGGCCAAGAGACCCAGTACTTC.

This chain connects TRBV30 to TRBJ1-6; D not resolved. The germline CDR1 and CDR2 sequences are GTSNPN and SVGIG (reference sequence). V lost 4 bases, J lost 10 bases, and 14 bases lay in between. The CDR3 has 13 residues. CDR3 protein: CAWNSGFRSPLHF. The CDR3 nucleotides are TGTGCCTGGAACTCTGGGTTCAGATCACCCCTCCACTTT.

This clone was detected only a few times. The chain carries TRBV7-2 and TRBJ1-5; 7 bases fit TRBD1. The germline V gene encodes CDR1 SGHTA and CDR2 FQGNSA. V trimming: 5 bases; J trimming: 8 bases; junction bases outside the gene matches: 6. The CDR3 totals 13 residues. CDR3 protein: CASSAGGPKPQHF. CDR3 DNA sequence: TGTGCCAGCAGCGCAGGGGGGCCCAAGCCCCAGCATTTT.

This clone was counted once. The CDR3 protein is CASSVTGVSGYTF. CDR3 DNA: TGTGCCAGCAGTGTTACAGGGGTTAGTGGCTACACCTTC. This chain joins TRBV6-1 and TRBJ1-2; TRBD1 matches at 7 bases. CDR3 size: 13 residues. Germline V gives CDR1 MNHNS, CDR2 SASEGT. Trimming took 4 bases from V and 7 from J; bases not matched to a gene: 6.

The gene calls are TRBV2 and TRBJ2-3, with TRBD2 matching 7 bases. The CDR3 sequence is 13 residues long. Trimming at V came to 4 bases and at J to 8 bases, leaving 6 bases not matched to a gene. CDR1 and CDR2 from the germline V gene are SNHLY and FYNNEI. CDR3 DNA sequence: TGTGCCAGCAGTGGGGACTATTCCCCTACGCAGTATTTT. Its protein product is CASSGDYSPTQYF.

The chain employs TRBV30 and TRBJ2-3, with 8 bases fitting TRBD2. Trimming at V came to 2 bases and at J to 6 bases, leaving 7 bases not matched to a gene. The CDR3 loop spans 14 amino acids. Germline V gene lookup returns CDR1 GTSNPN and CDR2 SVGIG (reference sequence). The CDR3 coding sequence is TGTGCCTGGAGTCTCAGCGGGGGCCGGGATACGCAGTATTTT. Amino acids: CAWSLSGGRDTQYF. Supplemented by reference TRBV30 and TRBJ2-3, the full variable domain reads SQTIHQWPATLVQPVGSPLSLECTVEGTSNPNLYWYRQAAGRGLQLLFYSVGIGQISSEVPQNLSASRPQDRQFILSSKKLLLSDSGFYLCAWSLSGGRDTQYFGPGTRLTVL.

This chain links TRBV4-3 with TRBJ2-7; D remains unclear. Trimming took off 1 base at V and 2 bases at J, with 9 bases between the two ends. There are 14 residues in the CDR3. CDR1 is LGHNA, CDR2 YSLEER, per germline. The CDR3, as DNA: TGCGCCAGCAGCCAAGCAAAAGGCGCCTACGAGCAGTACTTC. It codes for CASSQAKGAYEQYF.

The chain is built from TRBV4-1 and TRBJ1-1, with D hard to call. The CDR3 is 15 residues long. Per germline, CDR1 MGHRA and CDR2 YSYEKL. The germline V and J ends were trimmed by 1 base and 4 bases, with 13 bases remaining between them. This CDR3 is CASSQVAGFGTEAFF. The CDR3, as DNA: TGCGCCAGCAGCCAAGTCGCGGGTTTCGGCACTGAAGCTTTCTTT.

The J gene is TRBJ2-7, the V gene TRBV7-2; perhaps TRBD1 as D (6 bases). This CDR3 has 12 amino acids. Germline CDR1 SGHTA, CDR2 FQGNSA. Trimming left V 7 bases short and J 3 bases short, with 10 bases between. The CDR3 loop is CASTLTGYEQYF. CDR3 in DNA: TGTGCCAGCACACTGACAGGCTACGAGCAGTACTTC. Complete variable domain (other parts from reference TRBV7-2 and TRBJ2-7): GAGVSQSPSNKVTEKGKDVELRCDPISGHTALYWYRQSLGQGLEFLIYFQGNSAPDKSGLPSDRFSAERTGGSVSTLTIQRTQQEDSAVYLCASTLTGYEQYFGPGTRLTVT.

The chain recombines TRBV19 with TRBJ2-2; perhaps TRBD2 as D (5 bases). Trimming removed 1 base from V and 5 bases from J, with 11 bases in between. The germline V gene encodes CDR1 LNHDA and CDR2 SQIVND (reference sequence). The CDR3 covers 15 residues. The CDR3 is CASSIGTRTTGELFF. The CDR3 DNA reads as TGTGCCAGTAGTATAGGTACAAGGACTACCGGGGAGCTGTTTTTT.

This chain links TRBV13 with TRBJ2-7; D tentatively reads TRBD1 or TRBD2 (5 bases each). Trimming removed 5 bases from V and 4 bases from J, with 9 bases in between. CDR3 size: 12 residues. Germline V gene lookup returns CDR1 PRHDT and CDR2 FYEKMQ (reference sequence). The DNA of the CDR3 is TGTGCCAGCAGCCCGGGACCTTACGAGCAGTACTTC. Residues: CASSPGPYEQYF.

The chain has TRBV19 and TRBJ1-1; no clear D. The germline V gene encodes CDR1 LNHDA and CDR2 SQIVND (reference sequence). The CDR3 totals 14 residues. V was pared by 6 bases and J by 0 bases, with 11 bases between. The CDR3 region is CASRGDTVNTEAFF. The CDR3 DNA follows: TGTGCCAGTAGGGGAGACACGGTGAACACTGAAGCTTTCTTT. Looking up the rest from reference TRBV19 and TRBJ1-1 gives the full variable domain: DGGITQSPKYLFRKEGQNVTLSCEQNLNHDAMYWYRQDPGQGLRLIYYSQIVNDFQKGDIAEGYSVSREKKESFPLTVTSAQKNPTAFYLCASRGDTVNTEAFFGQGTRLTVV.

The chain is built from TRBV5-1 and TRBJ2-7; 7 bases fit TRBD1. Germline V lookup: CDR1 SGHRS, CDR2 YFSETQ. V lost 3 bases, J lost 6 bases, and 9 bases stayed unmatched. This CDR3 contains 14 residues. The CDR3 DNA follows: TGCGCCAGCAGCTCGGCGACAGGGCCTCGCGAGCAGTACTTC. It codes for CASSSATGPREQYF.